The clone carrying this T cell receptor beta chain came up a few times. Its antigen is not known. CDR3 length: 10 amino acids. Germline CDR1 is DFQATT and CDR2 is SNEGSKA (reference sequence). Deletions cut 5 bases from V and 7 bases from J, with 8 bases between. This sample is part of a study of CD8 T cells in ankylosing spondylitis. TCRdb used MiXCR to reprocess the 5' RACE reads, holding one entry per CDR3 protein. The sample consists of more than 110,000 distinct CDR3 sequences, roughly 8% of them appearing once. Study-level findings and limits: Ankylosing spondylitis blood appeared to carry a characteristic TCR beta motif of several highly homologous variants. Disease-linked clones reportedly concentrated significantly in matched ankylosing spondylitis synovial fluid.

The chain is built from TRBV20-1 and TRBJ2-5; a possible D gene is TRBD1 (5 bases). This TCR was recovered from a male donor with ankylosing spondylitis. The sequenced sample consisted of synovial fluid, either unsorted or a sorted T cell fraction (not recorded which). This CDR3 reads CSALRGTQYF. The CDR3 region has the DNA TGCAGTGCTCTTAGGGGGACCCAGTACTTC.